Detailed here is one T cell receptor (beta chain). Antigen unknown. The V segment lost 6 bases and the J segment 2 bases; nucleotides outside the gene matches: 4. This CDR3 is 14 amino acids long. The germline CDR1 and CDR2 sequences are LNHDA and SQIVND (reference sequence). The data were taken from a study of shared clonotypes between healthy human individuals. Here immunoSEQ multiplex PCR was the method, and the copy in TCRdb shows in-frame clones only, minus some. The sample holds roughly 1.4 million clones, roughly 98.5% seen once. Notes on the study in general: Roughly 5% of naive CD4 clonotypes were common to a few donors.

The receptor comes from a young man in good health. This chain links TRBV19 with TRBJ2-3, with TRBD2 identical over 8 bases. Sequencing used naive CD4+ T cells sorted from blood. The subset: CD45RA+ positively selected. This CDR3 is CASSLAGHTDTQYF. The CDR3 DNA sequence: TGTGCCAGTAGCCTAGCGGGCCACACAGATACGCAGTATTTT.